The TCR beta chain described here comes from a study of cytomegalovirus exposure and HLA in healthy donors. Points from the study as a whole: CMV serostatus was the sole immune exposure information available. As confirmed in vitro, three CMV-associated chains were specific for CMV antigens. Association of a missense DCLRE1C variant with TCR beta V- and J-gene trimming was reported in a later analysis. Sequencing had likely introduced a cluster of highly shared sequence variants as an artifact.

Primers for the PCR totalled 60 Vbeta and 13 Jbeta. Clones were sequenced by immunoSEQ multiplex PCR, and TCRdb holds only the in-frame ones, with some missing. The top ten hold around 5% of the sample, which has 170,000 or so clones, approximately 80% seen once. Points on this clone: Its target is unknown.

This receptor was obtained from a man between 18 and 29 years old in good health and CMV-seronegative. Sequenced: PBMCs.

As DNA, the CDR3 is TGTGCCAGCAGCCAGGAGGCGACTAGCGGGAGGGGGAATGAGCAGTTCTTC. As protein: CASSQEATSGRGNEQFF. The V and J genes are TRBV4-2 and TRBJ2-1; 14 bases line up with TRBD2. CDR1 LGHNA and CDR2 YNFKEQ come from the germline V gene. CDR3 length: 17 amino acids. J lost 7 bases, V lost 3 bases, and 8 bases had no gene match.